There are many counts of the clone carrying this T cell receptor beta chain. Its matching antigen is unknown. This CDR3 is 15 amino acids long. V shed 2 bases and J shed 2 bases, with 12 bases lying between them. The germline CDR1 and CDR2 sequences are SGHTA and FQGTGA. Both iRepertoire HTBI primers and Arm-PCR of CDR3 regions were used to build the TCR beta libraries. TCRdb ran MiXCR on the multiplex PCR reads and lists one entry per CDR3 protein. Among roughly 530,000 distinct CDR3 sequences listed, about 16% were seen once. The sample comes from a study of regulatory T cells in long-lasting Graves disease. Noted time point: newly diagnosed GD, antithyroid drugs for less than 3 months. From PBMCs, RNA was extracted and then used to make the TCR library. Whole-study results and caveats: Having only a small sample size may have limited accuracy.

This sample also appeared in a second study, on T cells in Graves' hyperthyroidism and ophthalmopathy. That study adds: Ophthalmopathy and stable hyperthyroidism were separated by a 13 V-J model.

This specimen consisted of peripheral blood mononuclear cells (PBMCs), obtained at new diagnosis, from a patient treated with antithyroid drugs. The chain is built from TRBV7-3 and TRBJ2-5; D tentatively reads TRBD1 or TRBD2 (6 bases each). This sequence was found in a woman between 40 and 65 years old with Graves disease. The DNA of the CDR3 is TGTGCCAGCAGCTTAGCGAGGGGGGCACAAGAGACCCAGTACTTC. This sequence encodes CASSLARGAQETQYF.